The 8 T cell receptor beta chains in this list originate from one sample, sequenced in a study of blood T cell repertoires in COVID-19. Some clones are missing from TCRdb's copy, which holds only in-frame ones; the method was immunoSEQ multiplex PCR. Altogether around 250,000 clones are present, more than 85% being singletons, with the ten largest covering more than 6.5%. Sequences were obtained from peripheral blood. These receptors originate from a woman in her seventies with active or convalescent COVID-19.

J is TRBJ2-7 and V is TRBV29-1, with D maybe TRBD2 (5 bases). V lost 6 bases and J 0 bases, leaving 12 bases between the germline ends. The CDR3 totals 13 residues. Germline CDR1 is SQVTM and CDR2 is ANQGSEA. The CDR3 DNA reads as TGCAGCGTAGCGGACGGAAGCTCCTACGAGCAGTACTTC. Translation: CSVADGSSYEQYF.

The V gene is TRBV5-6, the J gene TRBJ2-7; D remains unclear. V lost 2 bases to trimming and J lost 2 bases, with 8 bases between them. The CDR3 is 13 amino acids. Looked up from germline, CDR1 is SGHDT and CDR2 is YYEEEE. The CDR3 DNA is TGTGCCAGCAGCTTCCCGAGAGCCTACGAGCAGTACTTC. Translation: CASSFPRAYEQYF.

This sequence joins TRBV21-1 and TRBJ2-7; the table gives TRBD1 as D, unverified against the DNA. TRBV21-1 is an annotated pseudogene. The CDR3 has 18 residues. CDR3 region: CASSPPLGPGQALYEQYF. The CDR3, as DNA: TGTGCCAGCAGCCCCCCCTTGGGGCCGGGACAGGCACTCTACGAGCAGTACTTC.

This clone was picked up one time. The J gene is TRBJ1-2, the V gene TRBV4-3, with 7 bases fitting TRBD1. Germline CDR1 reads LGHNA; CDR2 reads YSLEER. CDR3 length: 13 residues. The V segment lost 3 bases and the J segment 4 bases; nucleotides outside the gene matches: 2. CDR3: CASSHRDSYGYTF. In DNA form, the CDR3 reads TGCGCCAGCAGCCACCGGGACAGCTATGGCTACACCTTC.

The V call is TRBV5-5, the J call TRBJ1-5; D is ambiguous. The V end was cut by 4 bases, the J end by 4 bases, with 9 bases between. CDR1 SGHKS and CDR2 YYEKEE come from the germline V gene (reference sequence). This CDR3 comprises 13 residues. The CDR3 spells CASSLEANQPQHF. The CDR3 coding sequence is TGTGCCAGCAGCCTAGAAGCGAATCAGCCCCAGCATTTT.

The chain carries TRBV19 and TRBJ1-6; 9 bases are shared with TRBD1. J gave up 10 bases and V 2 bases, and 6 bases lay outside the gene matches. In germline, CDR1 is LNHDA, CDR2 SQIVND (reference sequence). The CDR3 spans 15 residues. CDR3 DNA sequence: TGTGCCAGTAGTATAAGTGGGACAGGGAACTCACCCCTCCACTTT. Amino acids: CASSISGTGNSPLHF.

The gene calls are TRBV28 and TRBJ2-7, with 11 bases aligning to TRBD1. Germline V gene sequence: CDR1 MDHEN, CDR2 SYDVKM. The CDR3 sequence is 17 residues long. V was pared by 3 bases and J by 4 bases, with 11 bases of the junction left unmatched. Here the CDR3 reads CASSFLNGGTGGYEQYF. As DNA, the CDR3 is TGTGCCAGCAGTTTTCTAAACGGGGGGACAGGGGGGTACGAGCAGTACTTC.

The chain joins TRBV10-1 to TRBJ2-7; D unresolved. Deletions cut 4 bases from V and 3 bases from J, with 16 bases between. The CDR3 extends over 15 amino acids. Germline lookup yields CDR1 WNHNN and CDR2 SYGVQD (reference sequence). This CDR3 reads CASSGFRRAGYEQYF. As DNA, the CDR3 is TGCGCCAGCAGTGGCTTTCGCCGAGCAGGCTACGAGCAGTACTTC.